The 3 T cell receptor beta chains reported below all come from one sample, sequenced in a study of regulatory T cells in long-lasting Graves disease (dated by TCRdb to the early 2020s). To prepare the library, multiplex PCR was applied. The instrument was an Illumina HiSeq 4000. TCR beta libraries were built with iRepertoire HTBI primers and Arm-PCR amplification of CDR3 regions. The public reads were quality trimmed at Q25 with fastp and then assembled into clones with MiXCR by TCRdb, keeping productive beta chains. Rows merge per CDR3 protein into single entries with the most common DNA and genes. The sample includes some 500,000 distinct CDR3 sequences, with roughly 12% observed a single time. Jointly, the top ten make up roughly 10% of the sample. The time point label for this specimen denotes: newly diagnosed GD, antithyroid drugs for less than 3 months. For both TCR sequencing and RNA sequencing, RNA was extracted from PBMCs using TRIzol.

The same sample was also studied in work on T cells in Graves' hyperthyroidism and ophthalmopathy.

Sequenced here: peripheral blood mononuclear cells (PBMCs), sampled at new diagnosis, from a patient treated with antithyroid drugs. All receptors derive from a man aged 30 to 45 with Graves disease. Donor details come from another sample of the same person, matched by shared clones.

This chain connects TRBV4-1 to TRBJ1-1; a weak D match, TRBD1 (5 bases). The CDR3 runs 14 residues. Germline lookup yields CDR1 MGHRA and CDR2 YSYEKL. V was clipped by 0 bases and J by 6 bases, with 11 bases between them. The CDR3 sequence is CASSQDAGGAEAFF. The CDR3 DNA reads TGCGCCAGCAGCCAAGATGCTGGGGGGGCTGAAGCTTTCTTT.

This clonotype came up many times. This sequence joins TRBV20-1 and TRBJ2-5, with a possible D match to TRBD2 (5 bases). With 0 bases removed from V and 0 bases from J, the gap between germline ends came to 14 bases. Germline V gene sequence: CDR1 DFQATT, CDR2 SNEGSKA (reference sequence). The CDR3 sequence is 16 residues long. The CDR3, as DNA: TGCAGTGCTAGAGATATGGCTAGCCAATACCAAGAGACCCAGTACTTC. Its translation is CSARDMASQYQETQYF.

This clonotype was detected ten times or more. This rearrangement joins TRBV12-3 or TRBV12-4 to TRBJ2-2, with 11 bases identical to TRBD2. CDR3 length: 15 residues. V shed 6 bases, J shed 6 bases, and the junction held 6 bases outside the gene matches. CDR3 nucleotide sequence: TGTGCCAGCAGAATGGGGACTAGCGGCTCCGGGGAGCTGTTTTTT. This sequence encodes CASRMGTSGSGELFF.